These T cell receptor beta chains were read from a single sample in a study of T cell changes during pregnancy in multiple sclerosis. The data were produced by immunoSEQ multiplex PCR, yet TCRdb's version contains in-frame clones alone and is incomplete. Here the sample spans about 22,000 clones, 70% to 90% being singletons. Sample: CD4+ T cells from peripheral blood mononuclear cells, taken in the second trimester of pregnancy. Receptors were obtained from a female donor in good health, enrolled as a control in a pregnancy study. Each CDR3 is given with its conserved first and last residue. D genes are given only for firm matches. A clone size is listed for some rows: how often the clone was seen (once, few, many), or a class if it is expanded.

cdr3_nt: TGTGCCCGGAGTGCAACGCTAATTTCAACTAATGAAAAACTGTTTTTT; cdr3_aa: CARSATLISTNEKLFF; d_call: -; j_call: TRBJ1-4; clone_size: once; v_call: TRBV30
cdr3_nt: TGTGCCAGCACCAAGGCCCCGGGCACTGAAGCTTTCTTT; cdr3_aa: CASTKAPGTEAFF; d_call: -; j_call: TRBJ1-1; clone_size: few; v_call: TRBV6-5
cdr3_nt: TGCGCCAGCAGCTTGCGGCCGGGTGGTGTAGCGCGAGCGGTTAAAGAGACCCAGTACTTC; cdr3_aa: CASSLRPGGVARAVKETQYF; d_call: -; j_call: TRBJ2-5; clone_size: -; v_call: TRBV5-1
cdr3_nt: TGTGCCAGCAGTGAAGGGACAGGCTATGGCTACACCTTC; cdr3_aa: CASSEGTGYGYTF; d_call: TRBD1; j_call: TRBJ1-2; clone_size: medium-sized; v_call: TRBV2
cdr3_nt: TGTGCCAGCAGCTGGGGACAGACGAACACTGAAGCTTTCTTT; cdr3_aa: CASSWGQTNTEAFF; d_call: TRBD1; j_call: TRBJ1-1; clone_size: -; v_call: TRBV5-8
cdr3_nt: TGTGCCAGCAGCCAAGTAGCTAGCGGGAGTATTTCCTACAATGAGCAGTTCTTC; cdr3_aa: CASSQVASGSISYNEQFF; d_call: TRBD2; j_call: TRBJ2-1; clone_size: once; v_call: TRBV14
cdr3_nt: TGTGCCAGCAGTTCAAAAGCGGGACCCACCTACGAGCAGTACTTC; cdr3_aa: CASSSKAGPTYEQYF; d_call: TRBD2; j_call: TRBJ2-7; clone_size: -; v_call: TRBV5-5
cdr3_nt: TGTGCCAGCAGTTTACCTGGACAGGGTCTCTACGAGCAGTACTTC; cdr3_aa: CASSLPGQGLYEQYF; d_call: TRBD1; j_call: TRBJ2-7; clone_size: -; v_call: TRBV27
cdr3_nt: TGTGCCAGCACCAAACTTAGCACAGATACGCAGTATTTT; cdr3_aa: CASTKLSTDTQYF; d_call: -; j_call: TRBJ2-3; clone_size: once; v_call: TRBV7-9
cdr3_nt: TGTGCCAGCAGCGTAGGTCGTGGGGGGGGTTTCACTGAAGCTTTCTTT; cdr3_aa: CASSVGRGGGFTEAFF; d_call: -; j_call: TRBJ1-1; clone_size: -; v_call: TRBV9
cdr3_nt: TGTGCCAGCAGTGGAAGATGGACTAGCGGATACGAGCAGTACTTC; cdr3_aa: CASSGRWTSGYEQYF; d_call: TRBD2; j_call: TRBJ2-7; clone_size: -; v_call: TRBV6-1
cdr3_nt: TGCGCCAGCAGCTTAGGCGGGGTAAATGAGCAGTTCTTC; cdr3_aa: CASSLGGVNEQFF; d_call: -; j_call: TRBJ2-1; clone_size: -; v_call: TRBV5-1
cdr3_nt: TGTGCCACCTCCAGACAGGGGCGGAATGAGCAGTTCTTC; cdr3_aa: CATSRQGRNEQFF; d_call: TRBD1; j_call: TRBJ2-1; clone_size: -; v_call: TRBV6-1
cdr3_nt: TGTGCCAGTAGTTCCCCGGCAGGGGGCTCCGAAAAACTGTTTTTT; cdr3_aa: CASSSPAGGSEKLFF; d_call: TRBD1; j_call: TRBJ1-4; clone_size: -; v_call: TRBV19
cdr3_nt: TGTGCCAGCAGCTTGGGACGGACAGGGTTAAACTCACCCCTCCACTTT; cdr3_aa: CASSLGRTGLNSPLHF; d_call: TRBD1; j_call: TRBJ1-6; clone_size: -; v_call: TRBV5-4
cdr3_nt: TGTGCCAGCAGAGTACCGGGACAGGCTAGATTTCGTAGCAATCAGCCCCAGCATTTT; cdr3_aa: CASRVPGQARFRSNQPQHF; d_call: TRBD1; j_call: TRBJ1-5; clone_size: -; v_call: TRBV27
cdr3_nt: TGCGCCAGCAGCCAAGATCCAGGGGGCCGTGGGTCGACGCAGTATTTT; cdr3_aa: CASSQDPGGRGSTQYF; d_call: TRBD1; j_call: TRBJ2-3; clone_size: -; v_call: TRBV4-1
cdr3_nt: TGTGCCAGCAGTTCAGGTCCAGGGGCGAGGAATGGCTACACCTTC; cdr3_aa: CASSSGPGARNGYTF; d_call: -; j_call: TRBJ1-2; clone_size: -; v_call: TRBV28
cdr3_nt: TGTGCCAGCAGCCCCCGGACAGACAAACGTACCGAGCAGTACTTC; cdr3_aa: CASSPRTDKRTEQYF; d_call: -; j_call: TRBJ2-7; clone_size: -; v_call: TRBV7-6
cdr3_nt: TGTGCCAGCAGACTGACAGGGACCTATGGCTACACCTTC; cdr3_aa: CASRLTGTYGYTF; d_call: TRBD1; j_call: TRBJ1-2; clone_size: -; v_call: TRBV7-2
cdr3_nt: TGCAGCGCCACATCCTTGACAGGGGTGGGAGGCTACACCTTC; cdr3_aa: CSATSLTGVGGYTF; d_call: TRBD1; j_call: TRBJ1-2; clone_size: -; v_call: TRBV29-1
cdr3_nt: TGTGCCAGCAGTGACGGGACTAACTATGGCTACACCTTC; cdr3_aa: CASSDGTNYGYTF; d_call: -; j_call: TRBJ1-2; clone_size: once; v_call: TRBV28
cdr3_nt: TGTGCCAGCAGCGCCGATGGGGGGGGGCTCCGGGAGGGCTACACCTTC; cdr3_aa: CASSADGGGLREGYTF; d_call: -; j_call: TRBJ1-2; clone_size: -; v_call: TRBV7-3
cdr3_nt: TGTGCCAGCAGCAGGGGGGGCAGGACTGAAGCTTTCTTT; cdr3_aa: CASSRGGRTEAFF; d_call: -; j_call: TRBJ1-1; clone_size: -; v_call: TRBV21-1
cdr3_nt: TGTGCCAGCAGTTTATCCGGCGGGAGGGCCTTTGGTTACGAGCAGTACTTC; cdr3_aa: CASSLSGGRAFGYEQYF; d_call: TRBD2; j_call: TRBJ2-7; clone_size: -; v_call: TRBV27
cdr3_nt: TGTGCCAGCAGCCCCGACAGGGCCCACCCACCCCTCCACTTT; cdr3_aa: CASSPDRAHPPLHF; d_call: TRBD1; j_call: TRBJ1-6; clone_size: -; v_call: TRBV7-9
cdr3_nt: TGCGCCAGCAGCTTGGCCGGGGAGGACACTGAAGCTTTCTTT; cdr3_aa: CASSLAGEDTEAFF; d_call: -; j_call: TRBJ1-1; clone_size: -; v_call: TRBV5-1
cdr3_nt: TGTGCCAGCAGCTTGCAGGGGGCTCCGAACACTGAAGCTTTCTTT; cdr3_aa: CASSLQGAPNTEAFF; d_call: TRBD1; j_call: TRBJ1-1; clone_size: -; v_call: TRBV5-5
cdr3_nt: TGTGCCAGCAGCCAAGGAGGTGCATTCTTGTACTTC; cdr3_aa: CASSQGGAFLYF; d_call: -; j_call: TRBJ2-7; clone_size: -; v_call: TRBV7-9
cdr3_nt: TGTGCCACCAGCAGAGAGCGGGGGGCCCTGGTACCGGGCGAGCAGTACTTC; cdr3_aa: CATSRERGALVPGEQYF; d_call: TRBD2; j_call: TRBJ2-7; clone_size: -; v_call: TRBV15
cdr3_nt: TGTGCCAGCAGTGAGGGCCTGGCGGGAGGGAGCCGGGTTGAGCAGTTCTTC; cdr3_aa: CASSEGLAGGSRVEQFF; d_call: TRBD2; j_call: TRBJ2-1; clone_size: -; v_call: TRBV25-1
cdr3_nt: TGTGCCATCAGTGAGACTAGCGGGAGGGCCCCCACCGGGGAGCTGTTTTTT; cdr3_aa: CAISETSGRAPTGELFF; d_call: TRBD2; j_call: TRBJ2-2; clone_size: -; v_call: TRBV10-3
cdr3_nt: TGTGCCAGCAGCTTAGTGGCAGGGCCCCCCTACGAGCAGTACTTC; cdr3_aa: CASSLVAGPPYEQYF; d_call: -; j_call: TRBJ2-7; clone_size: -; v_call: TRBV11-3
cdr3_nt: TGTGCCAGTCACACTTGGACAGGGGAATGGTATGGCTACACCTTC; cdr3_aa: CASHTWTGEWYGYTF; d_call: TRBD1; j_call: TRBJ1-2; clone_size: -; v_call: TRBV19
cdr3_nt: TGTGCTAGTGGTACGGGACAATTAGGGGGGACCCAGTACTTC; cdr3_aa: CASGTGQLGGTQYF; d_call: -; j_call: TRBJ2-5; clone_size: few; v_call: TRBV12-5
cdr3_nt: TGTGCCAGCAGCTTAGCTGAGACTAGCGGGATTTTTTCCTACAATGAGCAGTTCTTC; cdr3_aa: CASSLAETSGIFSYNEQFF; d_call: TRBD2; j_call: TRBJ2-1; clone_size: -; v_call: TRBV11-3
cdr3_nt: TGTGCCAGCAGCCTTTTGAGCGGGAGCTCCTACGAGCAGTACTTC; cdr3_aa: CASSLLSGSSYEQYF; d_call: TRBD2; j_call: TRBJ2-7; clone_size: -; v_call: TRBV7-8
cdr3_nt: TGTGCCAGCAGATTGCCCCTCAGGGGAGTCAAGTCGGAGACTGAAGCTTTCTTT; cdr3_aa: CASRLPLRGVKSETEAFF; d_call: -; j_call: TRBJ1-1; clone_size: few; v_call: TRBV28
cdr3_nt: TGCGCCAGCAGCCAAGCGGTCCGCGGCACCGGGGAGCTGTTTTTT; cdr3_aa: CASSQAVRGTGELFF; d_call: -; j_call: TRBJ2-2; clone_size: -; v_call: TRBV4-3
cdr3_nt: TGTGCCAGCAGTGAAACGACTCGAGGGGAGCAGTTCTTC; cdr3_aa: CASSETTRGEQFF; d_call: -; j_call: TRBJ2-1; clone_size: medium-sized; v_call: TRBV2
cdr3_nt: TGCGCCAGCAGTGAGGCGGGCGGGGCAGATACGCAGTATTTT; cdr3_aa: CASSEAGGADTQYF; d_call: -; j_call: TRBJ2-3; clone_size: -; v_call: TRBV10-1
cdr3_nt: TGTGCCATCAGGCGGGGGCGCGGGAACACCGGGGAGCTGTTTTTT; cdr3_aa: CAIRRGRGNTGELFF; d_call: -; j_call: TRBJ2-2; clone_size: medium-sized; v_call: TRBV10-3
cdr3_nt: TGCGCCAGCAGCCTCGAGAGGGCTACTGAAGCTTTCTTT; cdr3_aa: CASSLERATEAFF; d_call: -; j_call: TRBJ1-1; clone_size: -; v_call: TRBV4-3
cdr3_nt: TGTGCCAGCAGTCCCCAGGGACAGATAACCTACGAGCAGTACTTC; cdr3_aa: CASSPQGQITYEQYF; d_call: TRBD1; j_call: TRBJ2-7; clone_size: -; v_call: TRBV6-5
cdr3_nt: TGTGCCAGCTCACCACGTGTCGTTAGCAGCACCGGGGAGCTGTTTTTT; cdr3_aa: CASSPRVVSSTGELFF; d_call: -; j_call: TRBJ2-2; clone_size: -; v_call: TRBV18
cdr3_nt: TGTGCCAGCAGTGAAGGGAGGGCCCAGACCCAGTACTTC; cdr3_aa: CASSEGRAQTQYF; d_call: -; j_call: TRBJ2-5; clone_size: -; v_call: TRBV6-1
cdr3_nt: TGTGCCAGCAGTGTCGGACAAACGAAAGGGAACACTGAAGCTTTCTTT; cdr3_aa: CASSVGQTKGNTEAFF; d_call: -; j_call: TRBJ1-1; clone_size: -; v_call: TRBV27
cdr3_nt: TGTGCCAGCAGCCTAACACAGGGTCGAGAGCAGTTCTTC; cdr3_aa: CASSLTQGREQFF; d_call: -; j_call: TRBJ2-1; clone_size: -; v_call: TRBV7-3